Following are 30 T cell receptor beta chains from one sample sequenced in a study of cytomegalovirus exposure and HLA in healthy donors. The PCR was carried out with 60 Vbeta primers and 13 Jbeta primers. The repertoire was sequenced with immunoSEQ multiplex PCR; TCRdb's copy has only in-frame clones and lacks some. Of fewer than 200,000 clones listed, around four fifths are singletons. Input material: PBMCs. These receptors were taken from a man in his forties or fifties in good health and CMV-seropositive.

V gene TRBV5-4 combines with J gene TRBJ2-5; 11 bases agree with TRBD1. CDR3 length: 14 amino acids. Germline trimming cut 2 bases from V and 7 bases from J; bases unmatched to any gene: 4. Germline-derived CDR1 and CDR2 are SGHNT and YYREEE (reference sequence). The CDR3 is CASSFGDRGTTQYF. The DNA of the CDR3 is TGTGCCAGCAGCTTCGGGGACAGGGGGACGACCCAGTACTTC.

This chain connects TRBV19 to TRBJ1-5; D possibly corresponds to TRBD1 (6 bases). Germline V gene sequence: CDR1 LNHDA, CDR2 SQIVND (reference sequence). Trimming removed 1 base at V and 2 bases at J, with 12 bases between. CDR3 length: 16 residues. The CDR3 loop is CASSIVTGLGNQPQHF. CDR3 nucleotides: TGTGCCAGTAGTATAGTCACAGGGTTAGGCAATCAGCCCCAGCATTTT.

The chain is built from TRBV7-9 and TRBJ2-1, with D possibly matching TRBD1 (7 bases). Germline CDR1 and CDR2: SEHNR and FQNEAQ (reference sequence). The CDR3 has 14 amino acids. The ends were cut back, 7 bases at V and 0 bases at J, with 10 bases in the middle. CDR3 amino acids: CASTQGGSYNEQFF. The CDR3, as DNA: TGTGCCAGCACCCAGGGGGGCTCCTACAATGAGCAGTTCTTC.

This clone showed up just once. This rearrangement joins TRBV29-1 to TRBJ2-7; a weak D match, TRBD1 (5 bases). V was clipped by 6 bases and J by 4 bases, with 13 bases between them. Germline loops: CDR1 SQVTM, CDR2 ANQGSEA. This CDR3 has 12 amino acids. In nucleotides, the CDR3 is TGCAGCGTCATGACAGAAATATACGAGCAGTACTTC. The encoded protein is CSVMTEIYEQYF.

V gene TRBV25-1 combines with J gene TRBJ1-3; D might be TRBD1 (5 bases). V was shortened by 5 bases and J by 0 bases, with 17 bases between the two germline ends. This CDR3 region has 17 residues. Germline CDR1 reads MGHDK; CDR2 reads SYGVNS. CDR3 bases: TGTGCCAGCAGTTCCCTCGGGTGGGGGGACTCTGGAAACACCATATATTTT. Its translation is CASSSLGWGDSGNTIYF.

The chain has TRBV25-1 and TRBJ1-6, with 7 bases identical to TRBD1. V was clipped by 9 bases and J by 5 bases; unmatched bases: 4. CDR1 and CDR2 (germline): MGHDK, SYGVNS. This CDR3 is 13 amino acids long. The CDR3 loop is CASGQVNNSPLHF. The CDR3 nucleotides are TGTGCCAGTGGACAGGTTAATAATTCACCCCTCCACTTT.

This clone was detected only once. This chain connects TRBV6-5 to TRBJ1-2, with 8 bases identical to TRBD1. The CDR3 runs to 15 residues. V lost 0 bases to trimming and J lost 3 bases; unmatched junction nucleotides: 3. Germline V gene lookup returns CDR1 MNHEY and CDR2 SVGAGI. The CDR3 region has the DNA TGTGCCAGCAGTTACTCGGCAGGGGGCTACTATGGCTACACCTTC. Its translation: CASSYSAGGYYGYTF.

The rearrangement links TRBV4-3 to TRBJ1-1; 8 bases line up with TRBD1. V trimming: 4 bases; J trimming: 1 base; junction bases outside the gene matches: 2. The germline V gene has CDR1 LGHNA and CDR2 YSLEER. CDR3 size: 14 residues. The CDR3 protein is CASSLDRGNTEAFF. In DNA, the CDR3 is TGCGCCAGCAGCCTCGACAGGGGGAACACTGAAGCTTTCTTT.

In this sample, this clone turned up once. The V call is TRBV4-1, the J call TRBJ2-5; 7 nucleotides line up with TRBD1. The junction had 2 bases not matched to a gene; V was cut back by 1 base and J by 0 bases. The CDR3 sequence is 15 residues long. Germline lookup yields CDR1 MGHRA and CDR2 YSYEKL. CDR3: CASSQGDSNQETQYF. In DNA form, the CDR3 reads TGCGCCAGCAGCCAAGGGGACAGCAACCAAGAGACCCAGTACTTC.

The CDR3 is CASSLGTTEAFF. CDR3 bases: TGTGCCAGCAGCCTCGGGACAACTGAAGCTTTCTTT. The gene calls are TRBV5-5 and TRBJ1-1, with D perhaps matching TRBD1 (6 bases). Trimming left V 4 bases short and J 5 bases short, with 9 bases between. The CDR3 is 12 residues long. Germline CDR1 and CDR2: SGHKS and YYEKEE (reference sequence).

The rearrangement uses TRBV4-3 and TRBJ2-1; 7 bases are a match to TRBD1. The CDR3 has 15 residues. Germline V lookup: CDR1 LGHNA, CDR2 YSLEER. The V segment lost 4 bases and the J segment 4 bases; nucleotides outside the gene matches: 7. In DNA form, the CDR3 reads TGCGCCAGCAGCCTTGACAGGGTGGTTTACAATGAGCAGTTCTTC. Translating gives CASSLDRVVYNEQFF.

This clone has only a few counts. The V and J genes are TRBV5-1 and TRBJ2-2; 10 positions match TRBD2. The J segment lost 4 bases and the V segment lost 2 bases, leaving 11 bases of the junction unmatched. The V gene's germline CDR1 is SGHRS and CDR2 YFSETQ. CDR3 length: 18 residues. CDR3 sequence: CASSFYPLAGAPTGELFF. The CDR3 DNA is TGCGCCAGCAGCTTCTACCCTCTAGCGGGGGCCCCCACCGGGGAGCTGTTTTTT.

The chain carries TRBV7-3 and TRBJ2-1; a possible D gene is TRBD2 (7 bases). The CDR3 is made up of 16 amino acids. CDR1 is SGHTA and CDR2 is FQGTGA in the germline V gene. Trimming removed 3 bases from V and 4 bases from J, with 16 bases in between. The CDR3 loop reads CASSFRGGTGYNEQFF. The CDR3 DNA follows: TGTGCCAGCAGCTTCCGCGGGGGCACCGGATACAATGAGCAGTTCTTC.

CDR3 protein: CASSASTGGWNGYTF. DNA for the CDR3: TGTGCCAGCAGCGCTTCGACAGGGGGCTGGAACGGCTACACCTTC. The J gene is TRBJ1-2, the V gene TRBV9, with TRBD1 matching 10 bases. Trimming removed 3 bases from V and 8 bases from J; junction bases left unmatched: 10. This CDR3 spans 15 amino acids. Germline V gene data show CDR1 as SGDLS and CDR2 as YYNGEE.

This rearrangement joins TRBV5-1 to TRBJ1-4; tentatively, D is TRBD1 (5 bases). V was pared by 6 bases and J by 8 bases, with 14 bases between. Germline values: CDR1 SGHRS, CDR2 YFSETQ. The CDR3 extends over 13 amino acids. This CDR3 is CASKTTDGEKLFF. CDR3 nucleotide sequence: TGCGCCAGCAAGACGACAGATGGAGAAAAACTGTTTTTT. The whole variable domain, filled in from reference TRBV5-1 and TRBJ1-4, reads KAGVTQTPRYLIKTRGQQVTLSCSPISGHRSVSWYQQTPGQGLQFLFEYFSETQRNKGNFPGRFSGRQFSNSRSEMNVSTLELGDSALYLCASKTTDGEKLFFGSGTQLSVL.

This rearrangement joins TRBV28 to TRBJ1-1; 12 nucleotides match TRBD1. This CDR3 spans 16 amino acids. V lost 6 bases and J lost 4; bases outside the gene matches: 9. Per germline, CDR1 MDHEN and CDR2 SYDVKM. This CDR3 reads CASSFPGQGAVTEAFF. The CDR3 nucleotides read TGTGCCAGCAGCTTCCCGGGACAGGGGGCGGTCACTGAAGCTTTCTTT.

J is TRBJ1-1 and V is TRBV9; the D gene is possibly TRBD1 (5 bases). CDR1 SGDLS and CDR2 YYNGEE come from the germline V gene. The CDR3 length is 13 residues. V lost 1 base to trimming and J lost 1 base, with 5 bases between them. DNA of the CDR3: TGTGCCAGCAGCGTACAGGGGAACACTGAAGCTTTCTTT. Its translation: CASSVQGNTEAFF.

The genes are TRBV11-1 and TRBJ1-5, with D unresolved. The V gene lost 2 bases and the J gene lost 3 bases, with 5 bases spanning the gap. The CDR3 is 13 amino acids. The germline gives CDR1 SGHAT, CDR2 FQDESV (reference sequence). CDR3 sequence reads: CASSLYPNQPQHF. In DNA, the CDR3 is TGTGCCAGCAGCTTATATCCCAATCAGCCCCAGCATTTT.

The CDR3 protein is CASSPGTANTEAFF. CDR3 in DNA: TGTGCCAGCAGTCCGGGGACAGCGAACACTGAAGCTTTCTTT. The chain has TRBV28 and TRBJ1-1, with 7 bases fitting TRBD1. Trimming removed 5 bases from V and 1 base from J; junction bases left unmatched: 4. The CDR3 extends over 14 amino acids. Germline V gene data show CDR1 as MDHEN and CDR2 as SYDVKM.

The chain combines TRBV10-3 with TRBJ2-7; D is perhaps TRBD2 (5 bases). The V gene's germline CDR1 is ENHRY and CDR2 SYGVKD. V shed 2 bases and J shed 2 bases, with 13 bases lying between them. This CDR3 has 15 residues. CDR3 in amino acids: CAISEKPDGTYEQYF. The CDR3 region has the DNA TGTGCCATCAGTGAGAAGCCGGACGGGACCTACGAGCAGTACTTC.

The CDR3 sequence is CASSTPWYF. CDR3 bases: TGTGCCAGCAGCACTCCATGGTACTTC. The V and J genes are TRBV3-2 and TRBJ2-5; TRBD2, the table's D call, was not compared with the DNA. TRBV3-2 is labeled a pseudogene. The CDR3 is 9 amino acids.

The chain recombines TRBV6-6 with TRBJ2-7; TRBD2 is a possible D gene (7 bases). The CDR3 spans 14 residues. Trimming removed 10 bases from V and 3 bases from J, with 19 bases in between. Germline V gene data show CDR1 as MNHNY and CDR2 as SVGAGI (reference sequence). The CDR3: CATVRGAEVYEQYF. CDR3 sequence (DNA): TGTGCCACCGTACGGGGGGCGGAAGTCTACGAGCAGTACTTC.

The genes are TRBV7-2 and TRBJ2-3; TRBD2 matches 8 bases. The CDR3 consists of 15 residues. V lost 5 bases, J lost 7 bases, and 11 bases stayed unmatched. Germline-derived CDR1 and CDR2 are SGHTA and FQGNSA. The CDR3 bases are TGTGCCAGCAGCACGAACCCGGGGGGGCTTTATACGCAGTATTTT. As protein: CASSTNPGGLYTQYF.

The chain couples TRBV6-1 to TRBJ1-6; no clear D. The V end lost 3 bases, the J end lost 5 bases, and 5 bases lay between the germline ends. There are 13 residues in the CDR3. The germline V gene has CDR1 MNHNS and CDR2 SASEGT. CDR3 in amino acids: CASSEADNSPLHF. The CDR3, as DNA: TGTGCCAGCAGTGAGGCAGATAATTCACCCCTCCACTTT.

The chain uses TRBV4-2 and TRBJ2-5; possibly TRBD1 for D (5 bases). The CDR3 is made up of 15 amino acids. Germline V gene sequence: CDR1 LGHNA, CDR2 YNFKEQ. Trimming took 3 bases from V and 2 from J, leaving 13 bases between them. CDR3: CASSQETVPQETQYF. The CDR3 nucleotides read TGTGCCAGCAGCCAGGAGACAGTGCCTCAAGAGACCCAGTACTTC.

A word on this clone: A read error may account for a junction end that differs from germline. This chain connects TRBV7-9 to TRBJ2-7, with D maybe TRBD2 (6 bases). This CDR3 is built from 11 residues. Germline loops: CDR1 SEHNR, CDR2 FQNEAQ (reference sequence). The CDR3 region has the DNA TGTGCCAGCAGCTCAGGAGGGTGGATGAACTTC. Translating gives CASSSGGWMNF.

This chain connects TRBV9 to TRBJ2-7; tentatively, D is TRBD2 (5 bases). The V gene's germline CDR1 is SGDLS and CDR2 YYNGEE. V dropped 4 bases and J dropped 0 bases, with 11 bases sitting between them. The CDR3 is 14 amino acids. CDR3 coding DNA: TGTGCCAGCAGCCCCCGGGCGGGCTCCTACGAGCAGTACTTC. Amino acids: CASSPRAGSYEQYF.

This chain joins TRBV7-6 and TRBJ2-5; 11 bases fit TRBD1. The J call may be in error: the DNA end matches TRBJ2-7 better. This CDR3 has 15 amino acids. CDR1 is SGHVS and CDR2 is FNYEAQ in the germline V gene. The CDR3 coding sequence is TGTGCCAGCAGCTCCTGGGGACAGGGGGTGATCGAGCAGTACTTC. It translates to CASSSWGQGVIEQYF.

The V call is TRBV29-1, the J call TRBJ1-1, with 8 bases aligning to TRBD1. The junction had 3 bases not matched to a gene; V was cut back by 7 bases and J by 5 bases. Germline CDR1 reads SQVTM; CDR2 reads ANQGSEA. The CDR3 is made up of 11 amino acids. The CDR3 loop reads CSAGDRTEAFF. The CDR3, as DNA: TGCAGCGCCGGGGACAGGACTGAAGCTTTCTTT.

In this sample, this clone turned up a few times. V usage is TRBV5-6 and J usage is TRBJ2-3, with TRBD1 matching over 12 bases. CDR1 is SGHDT, CDR2 YYEEEE, per germline. V shed 6 bases and J 4 bases; nucleotides not matched to a gene: 9. The CDR3 is made up of 16 amino acids. Here the CDR3 DNA reads TGTGCCAGCACCTTAACCGGGACAGGGGGCGCAGATACGCAGTATTTT. Its protein is CASTLTGTGGADTQYF.